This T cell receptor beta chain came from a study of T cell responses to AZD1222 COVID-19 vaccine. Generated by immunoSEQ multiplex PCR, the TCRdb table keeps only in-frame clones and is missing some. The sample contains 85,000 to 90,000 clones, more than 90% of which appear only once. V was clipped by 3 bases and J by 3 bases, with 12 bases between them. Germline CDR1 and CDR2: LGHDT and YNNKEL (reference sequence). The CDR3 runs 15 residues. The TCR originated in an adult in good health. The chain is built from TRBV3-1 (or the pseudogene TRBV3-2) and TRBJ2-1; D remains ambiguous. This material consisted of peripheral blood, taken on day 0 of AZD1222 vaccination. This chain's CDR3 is CASSHLSKGYNEQFF. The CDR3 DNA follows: TGTGCCAGCAGCCATTTGAGTAAGGGCTACAATGAGCAGTTCTTC.